Below, 3 T cell receptor beta chains from the same sample are listed, as sequenced in a study of regulatory T cells in long-lasting Graves disease. Library construction for TCR beta used iRepertoire HTBI primers and Arm-PCR of CDR3 regions. A single record per CDR3 protein comes from TCRdb applying MiXCR to the multiplex PCR reads. The sample carries about 530,000 distinct CDR3 sequences, 15% to 20% recorded once. Time point defined: newly diagnosed GD, antithyroid drugs for less than 3 months. Extracted PBMC RNA gave rise to the TCR library. A further study also used this sample, focusing on T cells in Graves' hyperthyroidism and ophthalmopathy.

The specimen comprised peripheral blood mononuclear cells (PBMCs), sampled at new diagnosis, from a patient treated with antithyroid drugs. These receptors came from a woman aged 35-65 years with Graves disease.

This chain uses TRBV20-1 with TRBJ2-6; D unclear. Germline lookup yields CDR1 DFQATT and CDR2 SNEGSKA (reference sequence). This CDR3 spans 16 amino acids. Trimming shortened V by 5 bases and J by 0 bases, and 14 bases separated the two germline ends. The CDR3 bases are TGCAGTGCTCTGAGGCCCCAGACCTCTGGGGCCAACGTCCTGACTTTC. Protein: CSALRPQTSGANVLTF.

There are a few counts of this clonotype. The junction departs from the called germline gene at one end, perhaps through a read error. The J gene is TRBJ2-7, the V gene TRBV28; no reliable D call. The CDR3 has 12 residues. Germline CDR1 MDHEN, CDR2 SYDVKM. In DNA, the CDR3 is TGTGCCAGCAGTTTATCTACCTACGAGCAGCACTTC. This sequence encodes CASSLSTYEQHF.

This clonotype came up many times. The chain recombines TRBV3-1 with TRBJ2-1; 10 positions match TRBD2. V dropped 4 bases and J dropped 5; count of bases not matched to a gene: 8. The CDR3 runs 16 residues. Germline V gene data show CDR1 as LGHDT and CDR2 as YNNKEL (reference sequence). CDR3: CASSRPGLALNNEQFF. DNA of the CDR3: TGTGCCAGCAGCCGACCGGGACTAGCGTTAAACAATGAGCAGTTCTTC.